This passage covers 18 T cell receptor beta chains from one sample sequenced in a study of spatial heterogeneity in lung cancer. Described time point: blood at routine non-recurrence follow-up after resection. TCRdb fed the 5' RACE reads into MiXCR, producing one record per CDR3 protein. This sample has 55,000 to 75,000 distinct CDR3 sequences, with 7.5% to 10% found just once. This specimen consisted of PBMCs, obtained at follow-up. The receptors derive from a female donor with early-stage non-small cell lung cancer.

This clonotype was found a few times. The CDR3 is CASQLGTNNEQFF. The CDR3 coding sequence is TGCGCCAGCCAATTGGGCACCAACAATGAGCAGTTCTTC. The genes are TRBV5-1 and TRBJ2-1; D ambiguous. V was shortened by 7 bases and J by 5 bases, with 13 bases between the two germline ends. The CDR3 extends over 13 amino acids. Germline assignment: CDR1 SGHRS and CDR2 YFSETQ. The variable domain in full, with the rest retrieved from reference TRBV5-1 and TRBJ2-1, is KAGVTQTPRYLIKTRGQQVTLSCSPISGHRSVSWYQQTPGQGLQFLFEYFSETQRNKGNFPGRFSGRQFSNSRSEMNVSTLELGDSALYLCASQLGTNNEQFFGPGTRLTVL.

There are many counts of this clonotype. J is TRBJ1-2 and V is TRBV19, with TRBD1 matching over 9 bases. The CDR3 runs 14 residues. V trimming: 7 bases; J trimming: 3 bases; junction bases outside the gene matches: 6. CDR1 LNHDA and CDR2 SQIVND come from the germline V gene (reference sequence). The CDR3 region has the DNA TGTGCCAGTAAGGGGACAGGGCGACACTATGGCTACACCTTC. Protein product: CASKGTGRHYGYTF.

This clonotype was seen at least ten times. The chain combines TRBV14 with TRBJ2-5, with 7 bases that match TRBD1. After removal of 0 bases from V and 1 base from J, the junction contained 2 bases not matched to a gene. The CDR3 has 15 residues. The germline V gene has CDR1 SGHDN and CDR2 FVKESK. CDR3 DNA: TGTGCCAGCAGCCAAGATCCAGGGGGCCAAGAGACCCAGTACTTC. Its protein is CASSQDPGGQETQYF.

This chain links TRBV3-1 with TRBJ1-1, with D uncertain. The CDR3 contains 14 residues. The germline V gene encodes CDR1 LGHDT and CDR2 YNNKEL (reference sequence). V dropped 7 bases and J dropped 6 bases, with 18 bases sitting between them. The CDR3 reads CASTHTSRGAEAFF. The CDR3 DNA reads as TGTGCCAGCACACATACAAGCCGCGGGGCTGAAGCTTTCTTT.

Only a few counts were recorded for this clonotype. The chain combines TRBV11-2 with TRBJ1-6, with D perhaps matching TRBD1 (5 bases). The CDR3 runs to 14 residues. Trimming removed 2 bases at V and 14 bases at J, with 16 bases between. The germline V gene has CDR1 SGHAT and CDR2 FQNNGV. The CDR3 DNA is TGTGCCAGCAGCTTAAATTGGGACGCCCTCACCCTCCACTTT. This codes for CASSLNWDALTLHF.

This clonotype showed up just a few times. This chain joins TRBV7-3 and TRBJ2-3; 7 bases are a match to TRBD2. The CDR3 spans 14 residues. V was pared by 4 bases and J by 5 bases, with 6 bases of the junction left unmatched. CDR1 and CDR2 from the germline V gene are SGHTA and FQGTGA. The CDR3 loop is CASSSTGGGDTQYF. CDR3 nucleotides: TGTGCCAGCAGCTCCACGGGAGGTGGAGATACGCAGTATTTT.

The CDR3 here is CTSSLSLAGGDTQYF. The CDR3 DNA sequence: TGTACCAGCAGCTTAAGTCTAGCGGGAGGAGATACGCAGTATTTT. The chain joins TRBV7-2 to TRBJ2-3; the match to TRBD2 covers 11 bases. Germline-derived CDR1 and CDR2 are SGHTA and FQGNSA. The CDR3 has 15 residues. Unmatched junction bases numbered 3, after V lost 2 bases and J lost 5 bases. Drawing the rest from reference TRBV7-2 and TRBJ2-3, the complete variable domain is GAGVSQSPSNKVTEKGKDVELRCDPISGHTALYWYRQSLGQGLEFLIYFQGNSAPDKSGLPSDRFSAERTGGSVSTLTIQRTQQEDSAVYLCTSSLSLAGGDTQYFGPGTRLTVL.

This clonotype was seen many times. Germline is not matched at one junction end, which may reflect a read error. This sequence joins TRBV6-5 and TRBJ2-7; 7 bases line up with TRBD2. The CDR3 covers 13 residues. In germline, CDR1 is MNHEY, CDR2 SVGAGI. CDR3 amino acids: CASSSLGEGPPHF. DNA of the CDR3: TGTGCCAGCAGTTCCTTGGGGGAGGGACCGCCGCACTTC.

The table lists this clonotype with many counts. The V and J genes are TRBV19 and TRBJ2-2; D may be TRBD1 (5 bases). The germline V gene has CDR1 LNHDA and CDR2 SQIVND (reference sequence). The CDR3 length is 16 residues. Trimming took 3 bases from V and 0 from J, leaving 11 bases between them. In DNA form, the CDR3 reads TGTGCCAGTAGTATCAGGGCGGTGACGAACACCGGGGAGCTGTTTTTT. Amino acids: CASSIRAVTNTGELFF.

This clonotype was detected only a few times. The CDR3 reads CSAPPFGQGGEQFF. CDR3 nucleotides: TGCAGTGCTCCCCCCTTCGGACAGGGCGGTGAGCAGTTCTTC. The chain recombines TRBV20-1 with TRBJ2-1; TRBD1 aligns across 8 bases. This CDR3 is built from 14 residues. In germline, CDR1 is DFQATT, CDR2 SNEGSKA (reference sequence). After removal of 5 bases from V and 9 bases from J, the junction contained 12 bases not matched to a gene.

This clonotype showed up many times. V gene TRBV29-1 combines with J gene TRBJ1-6; 7 bases match TRBD1. V shed 4 bases, J shed 7 bases, and the junction held 4 bases outside the gene matches. This CDR3 has 13 amino acids. Per germline, CDR1 SQVTM and CDR2 ANQGSEA. The CDR3 bases are TGCAGCGTTGCGGGACAGCTAAATTCACCCCTCCACTTT. Protein product: CSVAGQLNSPLHF.

J is TRBJ2-3 and V is TRBV20-1, with a tentative D call TRBD1 (6 bases). The germline gives CDR1 DFQATT, CDR2 SNEGSKA (reference sequence). The CDR3 loop spans 14 amino acids. V lost 7 bases and J 2 bases, leaving 16 bases between the germline ends. The DNA for the CDR3 is TGCAGTGAGCTAGGGGGAGCGACCACAGATACGCAGTATTTT. This encodes CSELGGATTDTQYF.

This clonotype was detected a few times. This rearrangement joins TRBV12-3 or TRBV12-4 to TRBJ2-7; the D is unclear. The CDR3 spans 14 residues. Trimming stripped 4 bases from V and 5 bases from J, with 15 bases between. The CDR3 DNA is TGTGCCAGCAGTTCGGCTGGGTCTGGGGACGAGCAGTACTTC. It yields the protein CASSSAGSGDEQYF.

This rearrangement joins TRBV20-1 to TRBJ2-1, with 9 bases aligning to TRBD2. Germline CDR1 is DFQATT and CDR2 is SNEGSKA (reference sequence). V shed 3 bases and J 2 bases; nucleotides not matched to a gene: 2. The CDR3 has 14 amino acids. The CDR3 loop reads CSARRLAAYNEQFF. The CDR3 bases are TGCAGTGCTAGGAGACTAGCGGCCTACAATGAGCAGTTCTTC.

This clonotype was seen ten or more times. V is TRBV20-1 and J is TRBJ2-1, with D maybe TRBD2 (6 bases). The CDR3 is 13 amino acids. Trimming pared 6 bases from V and 12 bases from J, leaving 21 bases between. Germline CDR1 and CDR2: DFQATT and SNEGSKA (reference sequence). The CDR3 loop reads CSATSGTPHGQFF. CDR3 bases: TGCAGTGCAACGTCCGGGACTCCGCACGGGCAGTTCTTC.

This clonotype was counted ten times or more. V is TRBV25-1 and J is TRBJ2-2, with 7 bases aligning to TRBD2. The CDR3 has 14 amino acids. V gave up 5 bases and J gave up 6 bases; unmatched junction bases: 6. The germline V gene encodes CDR1 MGHDK and CDR2 SYGVNS. The CDR3 DNA follows: TGTGCCAGCAGTCATCCAGGGAGGGCCGGGGAGCTGTTTTTT. Amino acids: CASSHPGRAGELFF.

This clonotype was detected many times. The V and J genes are TRBV5-5 and TRBJ1-1; the D is unclear. The CDR3 contains 14 residues. The germline V gene has CDR1 SGHKS and CDR2 YYEKEE (reference sequence). With 1 base removed from V and 4 bases from J, the gap between germline ends came to 11 bases. The DNA for the CDR3 is TGTGCCAGCAGCTTGACCCGGATTGTCACTGAAGCTTTCTTT. It encodes CASSLTRIVTEAFF.

This clonotype was counted ten times or more. The rearrangement links TRBV3-1 to TRBJ2-4; D not certain. This CDR3 region has 15 residues. The V end was cut by 0 bases, the J end by 3 bases, with 9 bases between. Per germline, CDR1 LGHDT and CDR2 YNNKEL (reference sequence). CDR3 DNA sequence: TGTGCCAGCAGCCAAGATCCAAGAGGCAAAAACATTCAGTACTTC. Its protein product is CASSQDPRGKNIQYF.